These T cell receptor beta chains were read from a single sample in a study of CD8 T cells in ankylosing spondylitis. TCRdb re-called the 5' RACE reads with MiXCR, one entry per CDR3 protein. Of roughly 130,000 distinct CDR3 sequences listed, around 7% are singletons. The source material was blood, either unsorted or a sorted T cell fraction (not recorded which). Receptors originate from a male donor with ankylosing spondylitis or in good health (not recorded which). CDR3s include the opening cysteine and the closing phenylalanine or tryptophan. The D gene is left open where the match is weak. Size is stated for part of the rows, as once, few or many counts, or as a class when the clone is expanded.

D	V	size	J	CDR3	DNA
TRBD1	TRBV15	many	TRBJ1-5	CATSARTGPQPQHF	TGTGCCACCAGCGCGCGGACAGGGCCTCAGCCCCAGCATTTT
NA	TRBV5-1	many	TRBJ2-1	CASSLEGPYNEQFF	TGCGCCAGCAGCTTGGAGGGGCCCTACAATGAGCAGTTCTTC
NA	TRBV20-1	many	TRBJ2-1	CSARLGLKGYNEQFF	TGCAGTGCTAGACTAGGACTAAAGGGTTACAATGAGCAGTTCTTC
TRBD2	TRBV5-1	many	TRBJ2-1	CASSGLAGAYNEQFF	TGCGCCAGCAGCGGACTAGCGGGGGCCTACAATGAGCAGTTCTTC
NA	TRBV19	NA	TRBJ1-1	CASALGVTEAFF	TGTGCCAGTGCCTTGGGGGTTACTGAAGCTTTCTTT
NA	TRBV19	many	TRBJ1-5	CASDGHSNQPQHF	TGTGCCAGTGATGGGCATAGCAATCAGCCCCAGCATTTT
TRBD2	TRBV20-1	NA	TRBJ2-1	CSAKPLAGAVLNEQFF	TGCAGTGCCAAACCTCTAGCGGGAGCAGTCCTCAATGAGCAGTTCTTC
NA	TRBV12-3/TRBV12-4	many	TRBJ1-2	CASVPSDSGYTF	TGTGCCAGCGTTCCCTCTGACTCGGGCTACACCTTC
TRBD1	TRBV7-2	many	TRBJ2-7	CASSLAPGTGGNYEQYF	TGTGCCAGCAGCTTAGCACCTGGGACAGGGGGCAACTACGAGCAGTACTTC
NA	TRBV21-1	many	TRBJ2-2	CASSKGGRREGRTGELFF	TGTGCCAGCAGCAAAGGGGGACGGCGGGAGGGCAGAACCGGGGAGCTGTTTTTT
TRBD2	TRBV11-1	few	TRBJ2-3	CASSSPTTSSPSTDTQYF	TGTGCCAGCAGCTCGCCCACGACTAGCAGCCCTAGCACAGATACGCAGTATTTT
NA	TRBV7-2	many	TRBJ1-2	CASSWALQGYTF	TGTGCCAGCAGCTGGGCCTTACAGGGCTACACCTTC
NA	TRBV2	many	TRBJ2-1	CAGGLDTNNEQFF	TGTGCCGGGGGATTAGACACGAACAATGAGCAGTTCTTC
NA	TRBV5-1	many	TRBJ2-7	CASSYQRGEQYF	TGCGCCAGCAGCTACCAAAGGGGCGAGCAGTACTTC
NA	TRBV7-2	many	TRBJ2-3	CASRERGSTDTQYF	TGTGCCAGCAGGGAACGGGGTAGCACAGATACGCAGTATTTT
TRBD1	TRBV12-5	few	TRBJ1-2	CASGLDRASRGYTF	TGTGCTAGTGGTTTAGACAGGGCTTCTCGGGGCTACACCTTC
NA	TRBV11-2	many	TRBJ2-1	CASSFVTTVEQFF	TGTGCCAGCAGCTTCGTTACGACGGTTGAGCAGTTCTTC
NA	TRBV5-1	many	TRBJ1-1	CASSQGFF	TGCGCCAGCAGCCAAGGTTTCTTT
NA	TRBV5-1	many	TRBJ2-1	CASRPGTSYNEQFF	TGCGCCAGCAGACCTGGGACAAGTTACAATGAGCAGTTCTTC
NA	TRBV20-1	many	TRBJ1-3	CSARAVSGNTIYF	TGCAGTGCTAGGGCAGTCTCTGGAAACACCATATATTTT
NA	TRBV12-3/TRBV12-4	many	TRBJ2-7	CASSSESYEQYF	TGTGCCAGCAGTTCCGAATCCTACGAGCAGTACTTC
NA	TRBV28	many	TRBJ1-2	CASSLEEIYGYTF	TGTGCCAGCAGTTTGGAAGAGATCTATGGCTACACCTTC
TRBD1	TRBV3-1	many	TRBJ2-7	CASSQWGQGAYEQYF	TGTGCCAGCAGCCAATGGGGACAGGGGGCGTACGAGCAGTACTTC
NA	TRBV20-1	many	TRBJ2-7	CSARGQLSYEQYF	TGCAGCGCCCGGGGGCAGCTCTCCTACGAGCAGTACTTC
NA	TRBV7-9	many	TRBJ1-1	CASSLSRGTEAFF	TGTGCCAGCAGCTTAAGTAGGGGAACTGAAGCTTTCTTT
TRBD2	TRBV2	many	TRBJ2-1	CASRLAGGPYNEQFF	TGTGCCAGCAGGCTAGCGGGGGGGCCGTACAATGAGCAGTTCTTC
NA	TRBV7-2	many	TRBJ2-1	CASSLFADTYNEQFF	TGTGCCAGCAGCTTATTTGCGGACACTTACAATGAGCAGTTCTTC
TRBD1	TRBV5-1	many	TRBJ2-5	CASSLGQGGETQYF	TGCGCCAGCAGCTTAGGACAGGGGGGAGAGACCCAGTACTTC
NA	TRBV5-1	many	TRBJ1-2	CASSLDRRYGYTF	TGCGCCAGCAGCTTGGACAGACGGTATGGCTACACCTTC
TRBD1	TRBV4-1	many	TRBJ1-2	CASSQQGQLNYGYTF	TGCGCCAGCAGCCAACAGGGACAGCTCAACTATGGCTACACCTTC
NA	TRBV5-1	many	TRBJ2-1	CASSSSGPRYHEQFF	TGCGCCAGCAGCTCGTCCGGCCCTCGGTATCATGAGCAGTTCTTC
NA	TRBV7-9	many	TRBJ1-1	CASSLAGEKAFF	TGTGCCAGCAGCTTAGCAGGAGAGAAAGCTTTCTTT
NA	TRBV5-1	many	TRBJ2-5	CASSFQEYETQYF	TGCGCCAGCAGCTTTCAAGAGTATGAGACCCAGTACTTC
NA	TRBV19	many	TRBJ2-2	CASSSGTALGAGELFF	TGTGCCAGTAGTAGCGGGACGGCCCTGGGGGCCGGGGAGCTGTTTTTT
TRBD2	TRBV27	NA	TRBJ2-7	CASSLGTSGASYEQYF	TGTGCCAGCAGTCTTGGGACTAGCGGGGCCTCCTACGAGCAGTACTTC
TRBD1	TRBV6-5	NA	TRBJ2-7	CASIGQGGEQYF	TGTGCCAGCATCGGACAGGGCGGCGAGCAGTACTTC
NA	TRBV7-2	many	TRBJ1-1	CASSPQGAEAFF	TGTGCCAGCAGCCCCCAGGGCGCTGAAGCTTTCTTT
NA	TRBV20-1	NA	TRBJ1-1	CSARKAREAFF	TGCAGTGCTAGAAAGGCCAGAGAAGCTTTCTTT
TRBD2	TRBV9	many	TRBJ2-5	CASSGASGETQYF	TGTGCCAGCAGCGGAGCTAGCGGAGAGACCCAGTACTTC
TRBD2	TRBV12-5	many	TRBJ2-7	CASGLEVDSGGAYEQYF	TGTGCTAGTGGTTTGGAGGTCGATTCGGGAGGGGCCTACGAGCAGTACTTC